This T cell receptor beta chain was obtained from a study of T-cell reconstitution after alpha-beta-depleted transplantation in children. V was clipped by 2 bases and J by 1 base, with 8 bases between them. Germline V CDR1 and CDR2: KGHSH, LQKENI. This CDR3 is built from 14 residues. This clonotype has more than one count but fewer than ten. Antigen specificity is unknown. Study-level points and caveats: A year had passed since transplant, and T-cell counts and diversity by then came mostly from newly produced T cells. About two months after transplant, alpha-beta T cells reportedly came from several hundred expanded graft clones. TCRbeta diversity was high at day 60 in some patients (a result of surviving recipient T cells and thymic progenitors).

A TCRbeta library incorporating unique molecular identifiers was prepared. Each CDR3 protein gets one entry after TCRdb re-called the PCR reads with MiXCR. The sample contains around 960,000 distinct CDR3 sequences, about 29% of which appear only once. This clonotype was sampled from a boy under two years old who had a stem cell transplant for SCID, so the T cells may come from the graft donor. The source was PBMCs, mostly from graft donor cells, collected 360 days after TCRalphabeta/CD19-depleted stem cell transplant. The chain links TRBV18 to TRBJ1-1, with D unclear. The CDR3 nucleotides are TGTGCCAGCTCACCAGGCCGGGAGAACACTGAAGCTTTCTTT. Amino acid sequence: CASSPGRENTEAFF.